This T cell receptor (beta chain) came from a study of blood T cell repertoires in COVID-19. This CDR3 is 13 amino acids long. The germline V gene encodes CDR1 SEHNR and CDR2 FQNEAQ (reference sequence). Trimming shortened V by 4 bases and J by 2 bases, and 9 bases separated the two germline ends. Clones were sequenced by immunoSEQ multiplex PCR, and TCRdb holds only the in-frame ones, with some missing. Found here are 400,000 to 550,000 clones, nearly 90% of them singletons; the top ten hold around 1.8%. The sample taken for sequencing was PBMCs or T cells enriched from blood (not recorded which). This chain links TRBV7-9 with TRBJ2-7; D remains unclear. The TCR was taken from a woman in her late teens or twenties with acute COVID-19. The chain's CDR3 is CASSSTKTYEQYF. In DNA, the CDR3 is TGTGCCAGCAGCTCCACTAAAACCTACGAGCAGTACTTC.